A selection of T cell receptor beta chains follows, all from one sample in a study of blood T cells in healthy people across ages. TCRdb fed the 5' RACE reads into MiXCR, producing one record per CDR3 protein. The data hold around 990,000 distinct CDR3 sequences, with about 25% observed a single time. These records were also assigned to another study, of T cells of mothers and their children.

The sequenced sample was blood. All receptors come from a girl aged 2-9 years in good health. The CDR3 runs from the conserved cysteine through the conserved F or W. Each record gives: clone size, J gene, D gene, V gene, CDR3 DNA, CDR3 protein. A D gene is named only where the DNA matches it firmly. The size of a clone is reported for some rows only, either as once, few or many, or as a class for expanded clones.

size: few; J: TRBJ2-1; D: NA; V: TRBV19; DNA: TGTGCCAGTAGTATATCCGAATACAATGAGCAGTTCTTC; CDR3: CASSISEYNEQFF
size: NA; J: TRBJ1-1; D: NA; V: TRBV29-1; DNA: TGCAGCGCATTGAGCCTCAGCACTGAAGCTTTCTTT; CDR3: CSALSLSTEAFF
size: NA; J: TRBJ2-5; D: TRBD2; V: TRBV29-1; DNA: TGCAGCGTTGAAGTGGGTCTAGCGGGGGGAGGGACCCAGTACTTC; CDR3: CSVEVGLAGGGTQYF
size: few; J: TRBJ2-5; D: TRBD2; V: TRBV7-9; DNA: TGTGCCAGCAGCTTACGGAATAGCGGGAGACGGGAGACCCAGTACTTC; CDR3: CASSLRNSGRRETQYF
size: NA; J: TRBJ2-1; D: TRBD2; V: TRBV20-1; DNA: TGCAGTGCTAAAGACCTAGCGGGGTATTTTAATGAGCAGTTCTTC; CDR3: CSAKDLAGYFNEQFF
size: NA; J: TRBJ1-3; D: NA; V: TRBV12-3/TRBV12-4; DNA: TGTGCCAGCAGTCCTGGACGGGAAACTGGAAACACCATATATTTT; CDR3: CASSPGRETGNTIYF
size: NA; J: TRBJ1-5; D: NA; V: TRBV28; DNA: TGTGCCAGCAGTTATACGGGGGGGATAAATCAGCCCCAGCATTTT; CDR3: CASSYTGGINQPQHF
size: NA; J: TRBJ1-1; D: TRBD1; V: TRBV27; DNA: TGTGCCAGCAGACAGGGGTTCGGCACTGAAGCTTTCTTT; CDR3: CASRQGFGTEAFF
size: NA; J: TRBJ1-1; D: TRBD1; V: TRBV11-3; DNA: TGTGCCAGCAGCCGACAGGGGAGGGAAATGAACACTGAAGCTTTCTTT; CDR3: CASSRQGREMNTEAFF
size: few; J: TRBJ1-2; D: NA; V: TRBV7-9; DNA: TGTGCCAGCAGCTTATTGGTCCCAGGGTATGGCTACACCTTC; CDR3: CASSLLVPGYGYTF
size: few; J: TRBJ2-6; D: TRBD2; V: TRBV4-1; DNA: TGCGCCAGCAGCCCCCAAGCGGGAGCTGGGGCCAACGTCCTGACTTTC; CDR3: CASSPQAGAGANVLTF
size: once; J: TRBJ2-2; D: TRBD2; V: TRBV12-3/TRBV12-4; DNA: TGTGCCAGCACTCAAGGGGCGGGAGTGGTCGGGGAGCTGTTTTTT; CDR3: CASTQGAGVVGELFF
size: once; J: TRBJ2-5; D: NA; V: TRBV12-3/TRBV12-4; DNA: TGTGCCAGCAGGTGGCTAGGAGCGCCCAACCAAGAGACCCAGTACTTC; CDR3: CASRWLGAPNQETQYF
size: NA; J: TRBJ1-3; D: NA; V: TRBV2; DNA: TGTGCCAGCAGTGAAGCGGGGCCCCTGAACACCATATATTTT; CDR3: CASSEAGPLNTIYF
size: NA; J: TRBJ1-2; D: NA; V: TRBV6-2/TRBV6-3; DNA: TGTGCCAGCAGAAGAAACTTTGAGGCGGGACTAAAATATGGCTACACCTTC; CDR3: CASRRNFEAGLKYGYTF
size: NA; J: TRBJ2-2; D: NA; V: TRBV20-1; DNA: TGCAGTGCTTCAGCCAATGCCGGGGAGCTGTTTTTT; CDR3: CSASANAGELFF
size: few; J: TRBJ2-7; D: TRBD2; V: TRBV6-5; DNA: TGTGCCAGCAGTTACTGGACTAGCGGGAGCTACGAGCAGTACTTC; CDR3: CASSYWTSGSYEQYF
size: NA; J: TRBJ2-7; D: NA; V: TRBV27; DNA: TGTGCCAGCAGTTTAAGCGCTGGAGCCTACGAGCAGTACTTC; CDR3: CASSLSAGAYEQYF
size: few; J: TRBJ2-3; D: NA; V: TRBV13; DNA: TGTGCCAGCAGCTTAAGCAGATTCGCAACAGATACGCAGTATTTT; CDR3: CASSLSRFATDTQYF
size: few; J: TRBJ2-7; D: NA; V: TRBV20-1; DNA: TGCAGTGCTATCTCCGAGACAGGCACGTACGAGCAGTACTTC; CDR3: CSAISETGTYEQYF
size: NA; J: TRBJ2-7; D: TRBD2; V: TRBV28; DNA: TGTGCCAGCAGCCCGTATCCTAGCGGGAGCGAGCAGTACTTC; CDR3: CASSPYPSGSEQYF
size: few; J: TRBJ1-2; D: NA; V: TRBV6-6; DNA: TGTGCCAGCAGTTACTCAGGGGGGGTAGGCTATGGCTACACCTTC; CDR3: CASSYSGGVGYGYTF
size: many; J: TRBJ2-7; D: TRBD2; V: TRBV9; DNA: TGTGCCAGCAGCGTAAGGCTAGCGGGAGTTAACGAGCAGTACTTC; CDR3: CASSVRLAGVNEQYF
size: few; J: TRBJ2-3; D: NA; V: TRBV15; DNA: TGTGCCACCAGCAATTACGACACAGATACGCAGTATTTT; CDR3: CATSNYDTDTQYF
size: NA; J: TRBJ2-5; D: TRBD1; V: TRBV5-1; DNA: TGCGCCAGCAGCTTCACCGGGACAGTGGTTACGGAGACCCAGTACTTC; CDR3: CASSFTGTVVTETQYF
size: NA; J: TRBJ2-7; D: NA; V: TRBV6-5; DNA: TGTGCCAGCAGTCCGCTATCGGTCGGGGAGCAGTACTTC; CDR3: CASSPLSVGEQYF
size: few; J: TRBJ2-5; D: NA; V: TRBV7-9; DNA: TGTGCCAGCAGCGCCACGATAAAGGACGGCCAAGAGACCCAGTACTTC; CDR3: CASSATIKDGQETQYF
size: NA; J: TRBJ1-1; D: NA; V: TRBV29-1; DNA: TGCAGCACTTATGAGGGTGAAGCTTTCTTT; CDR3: CSTYEGEAFF